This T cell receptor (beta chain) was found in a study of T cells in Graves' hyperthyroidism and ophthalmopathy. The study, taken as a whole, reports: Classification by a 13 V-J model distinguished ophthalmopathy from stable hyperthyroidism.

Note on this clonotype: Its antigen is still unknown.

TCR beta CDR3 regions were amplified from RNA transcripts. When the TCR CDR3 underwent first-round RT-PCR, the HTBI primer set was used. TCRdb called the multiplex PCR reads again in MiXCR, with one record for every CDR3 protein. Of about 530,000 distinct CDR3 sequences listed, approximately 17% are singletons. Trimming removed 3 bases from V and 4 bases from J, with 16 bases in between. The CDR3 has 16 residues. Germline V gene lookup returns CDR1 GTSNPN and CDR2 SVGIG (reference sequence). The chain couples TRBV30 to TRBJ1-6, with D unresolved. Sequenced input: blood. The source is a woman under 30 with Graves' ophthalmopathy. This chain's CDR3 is CAWRGLEGLYNSPLHF. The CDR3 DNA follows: TGTGCCTGGAGGGGGTTAGAAGGATTATATAATTCACCCCTCCACTTT.